This T cell receptor (beta chain) originates from a study of identical twins. MiXCR, applied by TCRdb to the 5' RACE reads, yields one record per CDR3 protein. The sample holds 690,000 or so distinct CDR3 sequences, less than 10% seen once. Study observations and caveats: Clonotypes of the beta chain that were abundant in cord blood carried fewer insertions (memory repertoires showed none). Out-of-frame TCR alpha sharing in monozygotic twins exceeded recombination model predictions.

Germline CDR1 is SQVTM and CDR2 is ANQGSEA. The CDR3 extends over 13 amino acids. The germline V and J ends were trimmed by 4 bases and 4 bases, with 14 bases remaining between them. Healthy Caucasian individuals made up all the donors. This clonotype was recorded many times. The antigen is undetermined. The same data also went into a second study, on yellow fever vaccine responses in identical twins. According to that study: Twins' vaccine T cell response reportedly gave the appearance of partial convergence and partial personalization.

Sequenced: PBMCs. This rearrangement joins TRBV29-1 to TRBJ2-7; D might be TRBD2 (7 bases). The sequence was collected from a woman between 18 and 29 years old in good health. The CDR3 reads CSVVGGLGYEQYF. DNA of the CDR3: TGCAGCGTTGTGGGGGGGCTGGGATACGAGCAGTACTTC.